The rows below give T cell receptor beta chains drawn from one sample of a study of cytomegalovirus exposure and HLA in healthy donors. Sequenced by immunoSEQ multiplex PCR; TCRdb stores in-frame clones only, minus some. The profile covers about 65,000 clones, with 92% appearing a single time and 1% to 1.5% taken by the ten largest. Sequenced material: PBMCs. These receptors all stem from a woman aged 18-29 years in good health and CMV-seronegative. The CDR3 runs from the conserved cysteine through the conserved F or W. The D gene is left open where the match is weak.

>TRBJ2-1|TRBV28|-
CASSPRDEQFF
>TRBJ1-1|TRBV4-1|TRBD1
CASSQSPQGGTEAFF
>TRBJ2-3|TRBV19|TRBD2
CATRAGGTDTQYF
>TRBJ2-7|TRBV19|TRBD1
CASSISRDRGHEQYF
>TRBJ2-1|TRBV4-3|TRBD2
CASSQESSGSLYNEQFF
>TRBJ1-4|TRBV4-2|TRBD1
CASSQDGRTGHIEKLFF
>TRBJ2-3|TRBV4-1|-
CASSQDPGDNTQYF
>TRBJ2-7|TRBV6-1|-
CASSELEGSPGLSYEQYF
>TRBJ1-2|TRBV5-6|TRBD1
CASSSRDRANYGYTF
>TRBJ1-6|TRBV28|-
CASSSAVSFSLGTLHF
>TRBJ2-7|TRBV29-1|-
CSVEPPGSDEQYF
>TRBJ2-2|TRBV18|-
CASSPNRVLDSGELFF
>TRBJ2-6|TRBV6-6|-
CASRNHRVSGANVLTF
>TRBJ2-2|TRBV19|-
CATRGWGTGELFF
>TRBJ2-5|TRBV18|-
CASSRRHIGGTQYF
>TRBJ1-2|TRBV5-4|-
CASRPAQGMIGYTF
>TRBJ2-5|TRBV7-7|-
CASSTGTPGGETQYF
>TRBJ2-7|TRBV7-3|-
CASSFLTDKNSYVQYF
>TRBJ1-1|TRBV6-1|-
CASRRDNSNTEAFF
>TRBJ1-3|TRBV6-5|-
CASTKGRAGNTIYF
>TRBJ1-3|TRBV9|-
CASSGVNGQSSTIYF
>TRBJ1-1|TRBV19|-
CASSPRRMNTEAFF
>TRBJ2-2|TRBV25-1|TRBD1
CASSEKLGDSTNTGELFF
>TRBJ1-5|TRBV6-1|-
CASSDRETQPQHF
>TRBJ1-2|TRBV19|TRBD1
CASQDLGGASGYTF
>TRBJ1-1|TRBV6-5|-
CASSYGLPEAEAFF